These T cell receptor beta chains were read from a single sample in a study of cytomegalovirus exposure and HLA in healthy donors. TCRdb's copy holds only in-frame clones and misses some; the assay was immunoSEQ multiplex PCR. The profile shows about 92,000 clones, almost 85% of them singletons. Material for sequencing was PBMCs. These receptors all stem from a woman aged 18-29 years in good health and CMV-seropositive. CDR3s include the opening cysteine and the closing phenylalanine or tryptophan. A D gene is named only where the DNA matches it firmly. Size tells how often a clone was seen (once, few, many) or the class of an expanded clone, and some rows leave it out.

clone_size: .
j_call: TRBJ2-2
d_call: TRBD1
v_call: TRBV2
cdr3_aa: CASSGPGQGHSGELFF
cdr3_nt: TGTGCCAGCAGTGGCCCGGGACAGGGGCATTCCGGGGAGCTGTTTTTT

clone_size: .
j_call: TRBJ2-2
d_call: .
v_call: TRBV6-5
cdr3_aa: CASLQATGELFF
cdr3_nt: TGTGCCAGCCTTCAAGCCACCGGGGAGCTGTTTTTT

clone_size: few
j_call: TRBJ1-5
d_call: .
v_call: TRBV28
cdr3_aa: CASSIDTGNSNQPQHF
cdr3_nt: TGTGCCAGCAGCATCGATACAGGGAATAGCAATCAGCCCCAGCATTTT

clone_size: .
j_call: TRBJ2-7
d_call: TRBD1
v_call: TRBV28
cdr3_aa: CASSDRGLGDEQYF
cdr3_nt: TGTGCCAGCAGTGACAGGGGGCTAGGGGACGAGCAGTACTTC

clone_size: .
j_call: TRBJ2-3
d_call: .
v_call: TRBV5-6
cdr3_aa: CASSLGQPTDTQYF
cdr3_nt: TGTGCCAGCAGCTTAGGACAACCGACAGATACGCAGTATTTT

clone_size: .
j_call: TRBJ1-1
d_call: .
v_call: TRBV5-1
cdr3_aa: CASSLSGEMNTEAFF
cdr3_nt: TGCGCCAGCAGCCTATCGGGGGAGATGAACACTGAAGCTTTCTTT

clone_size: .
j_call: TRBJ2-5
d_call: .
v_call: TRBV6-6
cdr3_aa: CASVSSRALQETQYF
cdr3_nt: TGTGCCAGCGTTTCGAGCAGGGCCCTACAAGAGACCCAGTACTTC

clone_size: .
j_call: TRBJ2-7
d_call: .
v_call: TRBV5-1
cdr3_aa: CASSREQEYEQYF
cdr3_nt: TGCGCCAGCAGCCGCGAACAGGAGTACGAGCAGTACTTC

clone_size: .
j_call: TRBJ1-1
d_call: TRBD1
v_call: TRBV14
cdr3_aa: CASSRDRASEAFF
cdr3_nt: TGTGCCAGCAGCCGGGACAGGGCGTCTGAAGCTTTCTTT

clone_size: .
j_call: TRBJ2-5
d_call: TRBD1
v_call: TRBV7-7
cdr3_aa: CASSLRDRVQETQYF
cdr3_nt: TGTGCTAGCAGCTTAAGGGACAGGGTACAAGAGACCCAGTACTTC

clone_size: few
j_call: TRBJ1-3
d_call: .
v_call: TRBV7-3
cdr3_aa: CASSKNVGSGNTIYF
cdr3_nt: TGTGCCAGCAGCAAAAATGTCGGGTCTGGAAACACCATATATTTT

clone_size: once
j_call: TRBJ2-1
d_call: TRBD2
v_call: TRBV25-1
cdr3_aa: CASSGAGTSVVHEQFF
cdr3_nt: TGTGCCAGCAGTGGGGCCGGGACTAGTGTTGTCCATGAGCAGTTCTTC

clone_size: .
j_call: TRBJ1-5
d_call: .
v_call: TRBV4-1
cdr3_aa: CASSQDQGTYQPQHF
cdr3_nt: TGCGCCAGCAGCCAAGATCAGGGGACGTATCAGCCCCAGCATTTT